This TCR beta chain was recovered during a study of cytomegalovirus exposure and HLA in healthy donors. There are 13 residues in the CDR3. Deletions cut 5 bases from V and 7 bases from J, with 11 bases between. Germline V lookup: CDR1 MNHEY, CDR2 SVGAGI. The table came from immunoSEQ multiplex PCR; TCRdb's copy has only in-frame clones and leaves some out. Among about 65,000 clones, under 95% were seen once, and the ten largest hold roughly 1.3%. This receptor was identified in a woman younger than 35 in good health and CMV-seronegative. Sequenced sample: PBMCs. This chain links TRBV6-5 with TRBJ2-2, with D possibly TRBD2 on 5 matching bases. The CDR3 DNA is TGTGCCAGCAGTGACGGACTTAGCGGGGAGCTGTTTTTT. It encodes CASSDGLSGELFF.